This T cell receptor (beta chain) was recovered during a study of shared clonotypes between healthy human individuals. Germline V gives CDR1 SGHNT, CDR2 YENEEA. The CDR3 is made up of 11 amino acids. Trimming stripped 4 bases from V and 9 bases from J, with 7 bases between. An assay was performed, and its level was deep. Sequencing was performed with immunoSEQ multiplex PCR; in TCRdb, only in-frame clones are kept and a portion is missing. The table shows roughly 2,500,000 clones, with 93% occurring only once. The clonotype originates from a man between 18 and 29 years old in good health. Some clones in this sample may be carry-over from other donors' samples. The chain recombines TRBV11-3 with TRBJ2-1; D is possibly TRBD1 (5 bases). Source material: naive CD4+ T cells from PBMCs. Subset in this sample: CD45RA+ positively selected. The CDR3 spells CASSSQGEQFF. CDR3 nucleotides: TGTGCCAGCAGCTCTCAGGGTGAGCAGTTCTTC.